The rows below give T cell receptor beta chains drawn from one sample of a study of blood T cell repertoires in COVID-19. Profiling relied on immunoSEQ multiplex PCR, and the TCRdb table lists in-frame clones only, not all of them. The data show roughly 79,000 clones, approximately 86% seen once. The sequenced material came from peripheral blood. The receptor set was obtained from a woman between 45 and 60 years old with acute or convalescent COVID-19. Each CDR3 is given without its conserved first and last residue.

TRBV6-5	TRBJ1-2	ASSSGYGYT
TRBV19	TRBJ1-5	ASSTFDRGPQPQH
TRBV14	TRBJ1-1	ASSQVRNTEAF
TRBV27	TRBJ2-5	ASTQLGQGAETQY
TRBV19	TRBJ2-7	ASSIREAYEQY
TRBV3-1/TRBV3-2	TRBJ2-5	ASSQRSGGETQY
TRBV2	TRBJ1-1	ASSPRGAEAF
TRBV6-5	TRBJ1-5	ASAAGPRPQPQH
TRBV19	TRBJ1-5	ASSIAGGLRQPQH
TRBV5-4	TRBJ1-1	ASTPPGGLNTEAF
TRBV7-9	TRBJ2-3	ASSLHRGPDTQY
TRBV4-3	TRBJ1-2	ASSQKGRRALGYT
TRBV7-9	TRBJ1-4	ASSFDRRPEKLF
TRBV19	TRBJ2-1	ASSPETRFGEQF
TRBV18	TRBJ1-1	ASSPRQGVAEAF
TRBV5-1	TRBJ2-2	ASSATGPGELF
TRBV7-2	TRBJ2-7	ASSFRGAPYEQY
TRBV15	TRBJ2-3	ATSRRAGGKTDTQY
TRBV5-4	TRBJ2-2	ATRIGGMNTGELF
TRBV7-2	TRBJ1-5	ASSRTTTSNQPQH
TRBV2	TRBJ2-3	ASRVGTATDTQY
TRBV3-1/TRBV3-2	TRBJ1-1	ASSQPPVNTEAF
TRBV27	TRBJ1-5	ASRGTGLNQPQH
TRBV2	TRBJ2-5	ASLREGRGHQETQY
TRBV9	TRBJ1-3	ASSVLDDAGNTIY
TRBV19	TRBJ2-2	ASRDRNTGELF
TRBV30	TRBJ1-5	AWSLSGLRNQPQH
TRBV5-1	TRBJ2-7	ASRIPGQAYEQY
TRBV7-9	TRBJ1-6	ASSPGLGGGPLH
TRBV6-6	TRBJ2-2	ASSYGSGANTGELF
TRBV28	TRBJ1-1	ASSRIRDRANTEAF
TRBV27	TRBJ2-1	ASSRTGGGNNEQF
TRBV3-1/TRBV3-2	TRBJ1-1	ASSGTGANTEAF
TRBV6-1	TRBJ1-4	ASSERRGYEKLF
TRBV6-4	TRBJ1-2	ASSGTEHNYGYT
TRBV4-1	TRBJ1-5	ASSQGAGGAYQPQH
TRBV6-5	TRBJ1-5	ASTPRQGLNQPQH
TRBV28	TRBJ2-1	ASSSRTGSSYNEQF
TRBV18	TRBJ2-7	ASSPRQGDYEQY
TRBV6-5	TRBJ2-6	ASKAAGSGANVLT
TRBV29-1	TRBJ2-2	SAGTSGNTGELF
TRBV7-9	TRBJ1-5	ASSQDSNQPQH
TRBV6-6	TRBJ2-5	ASSPSRGQGRGETQY
TRBV7-2	TRBJ1-2	ASSSGLFSTGFHGYT
TRBV11-2	TRBJ1-3	ASSLGSSGNTIY
TRBV7-8	TRBJ1-1	ASSLSEVNTEAF
TRBV29-1	TRBJ2-1	SVGRQGIVDEQF
TRBV5-1	TRBJ1-2	ASSLEPITRAPQAYT
TRBV19	TRBJ2-5	ASSATTGIGETQY
TRBV2	TRBJ1-1	ASQQGRVDTEAF
TRBV30	TRBJ1-5	AWSRGSPSNQPQH
TRBV3-1/TRBV3-2	TRBJ1-1	ASSQGGLTNTEAF